Following are 18 T cell receptor beta chains from one sample sequenced in a study of T-cell reconstitution after alpha-beta-depleted transplantation in children. Unique molecular identifiers were used to barcode this TCRbeta library. From the PCR reads, TCRdb called clonotypes with MiXCR, one entry per CDR3 protein. The repertoire has more than 150,000 distinct CDR3 sequences, about 6.4% of them found once; the top ten carry roughly 3%. The sample in question was PBMCs from the stem cell graft donor, obtained from the stem cell graft. The source of these receptors is a human donor who donated a stem cell graft to a child with Wiskott-Aldrich syndrome.

The V and J genes are TRBV14 and TRBJ2-5, with D possibly being TRBD2 (6 bases). Germline V gene data show CDR1 as SGHDN and CDR2 as FVKESK. Trimming left V 0 bases short and J 1 base short, with 12 bases between. There are 16 residues in the CDR3. CDR3 region: CASSQDEQGLQETQYF. The CDR3 DNA follows: TGTGCCAGCAGCCAAGATGAGCAGGGACTCCAAGAGACCCAGTACTTC.

This clonotype was observed many times. The chain is built from TRBV2 and TRBJ2-1; 10 nucleotides agree with TRBD2. CDR1 is SNHLY and CDR2 is FYNNEI in the germline V gene. The J segment lost 8 bases and the V segment lost 9 bases, leaving 13 bases of the junction unmatched. The CDR3 is 15 residues long. This CDR3 reads CARALLAGVGDEQFF. The CDR3 DNA follows: TGTGCCAGAGCCCTTCTAGCGGGAGTTGGGGATGAGCAGTTCTTC.

This clonotype was seen a few times. V usage is TRBV7-9 and J usage is TRBJ1-3, with D perhaps TRBD1 (5 bases). The CDR3 length is 12 residues. The V end was cut by 3 bases, the J end by 11 bases, with 11 bases between. Germline V gene sequence: CDR1 SEHNR, CDR2 FQNEAQ (reference sequence). In nucleotides, the CDR3 is TGTGCCAGCAGCTTGGGGGAATCTTCCATATATTTT. It encodes CASSLGESSIYF.

This clonotype was seen at least ten times. J is TRBJ2-7 and V is TRBV20-1; 9 nucleotides align to TRBD1. Germline CDR1 is DFQATT and CDR2 is SNEGSKA (reference sequence). CDR3 length equals 14 residues. V was pared by 1 base and J by 5 bases, with 6 bases of the junction left unmatched. In DNA form, the CDR3 reads TGCAGTGCTAGAGTCAGGGACAGGGCCAACGAGCAGTACTTC. Its protein product is CSARVRDRANEQYF.

In its sample, this clonotype was seen many times. The V call is TRBV30, the J call TRBJ1-1; D is uncertain. V lost 0 bases and J lost 5, with 4 bases in between. The CDR3 is made up of 11 amino acids. CDR1 is GTSNPN and CDR2 is SVGIG in the germline V gene (reference sequence). CDR3 loop: CAWSVLTEAFF. The CDR3 coding sequence is TGTGCCTGGAGTGTATTGACTGAAGCTTTCTTT.

This clonotype was seen ten or more times. This chain uses TRBV20-1 with TRBJ1-1; D ambiguous. The CDR3 totals 13 residues. V was clipped by 5 bases and J by 1 base, with 11 bases between them. The germline CDR1 and CDR2 sequences are DFQATT and SNEGSKA (reference sequence). This CDR3 is CSAARGRNTEAFF. In DNA, the CDR3 is TGCAGTGCTGCCCGGGGAAGGAACACTGAAGCTTTCTTT.

The chain carries TRBV12-3 or TRBV12-4 and TRBJ2-7, with D perhaps TRBD2 (5 bases). V was cut by 6 bases and J by 0 bases, with 15 bases left in between. CDR3 size: 15 residues. The CDR3 DNA is TGTGCCAGCAGATCTAGCACCCCTAACTCCTACGAGCAGTACTTC. It yields the protein CASRSSTPNSYEQYF.

This clonotype showed up many times. This chain joins TRBV20-1 and TRBJ1-1; D gene ambiguous. The germline gives CDR1 DFQATT, CDR2 SNEGSKA (reference sequence). Trimming shortened V by 0 bases and J by 5 bases, and 13 bases separated the two germline ends. This CDR3 comprises 14 residues. The CDR3 DNA reads as TGCAGTGCTAGAGACCCCACAAGGCGGACTGAAGCTTTCTTT. This encodes CSARDPTRRTEAFF.

This clonotype was recorded a few times. For the CDR3, the DNA is TGCGCCAGCAGCTCCCACTTTCGGGGTCCGTACTTC. Translated: CASSSHFRGPYF. V gene TRBV5-1 combines with J gene TRBJ2-7; D is possibly TRBD2 (5 bases). The V end lost 3 bases, the J end lost 12 bases, and 16 bases lay between the germline ends. This CDR3 region has 12 residues. Germline V gene sequence: CDR1 SGHRS, CDR2 YFSETQ.

This clonotype occurred many times. The chain recombines TRBV4-2 with TRBJ2-7, with 7 bases that match TRBD1. This CDR3 contains 14 residues. Trimming took 1 base from V and 5 from J; bases not matched to a gene: 5. CDR1 and CDR2 (germline): LGHNA, YNFKEQ. CDR3 DNA: TGTGCCAGCAGCCAAGGACAGGGATCGGACGAGCAGTACTTC. Translation: CASSQGQGSDEQYF.

This clonotype was found a few times. The chain joins TRBV5-1 to TRBJ1-1; D is ambiguous. The CDR3 spans 15 residues. CDR1 is SGHRS, CDR2 YFSETQ, per germline. V lost 0 bases to trimming and J lost 2 bases, with 11 bases between them. CDR3: CASSLVVGPNTEAFF. CDR3 DNA sequence: TGCGCCAGCAGCTTGGTAGTAGGGCCCAACACTGAAGCTTTCTTT. The whole variable domain, remainder taken from reference TRBV5-1 and TRBJ1-1, is KAGVTQTPRYLIKTRGQQVTLSCSPISGHRSVSWYQQTPGQGLQFLFEYFSETQRNKGNFPGRFSGRQFSNSRSEMNVSTLELGDSALYLCASSLVVGPNTEAFFGQGTRLTVV.

This clonotype showed up just a few times. The chain has TRBV27 and TRBJ1-1, with TRBD1 matching over 12 bases. Germline-derived CDR1 and CDR2 are MNHEY and SMNVEV (reference sequence). After removal of 4 bases from V and 5 bases from J, the junction contained 5 bases not matched to a gene. The CDR3 length is 15 residues. The CDR3 coding sequence is TGTGCCAGCAGTTGGGGGGGACAGGGGGCAACTGAAGCTTTCTTT. It encodes CASSWGGQGATEAFF.

This clonotype occurred many times. The V gene is TRBV3-1, the J gene TRBJ2-7, with D maybe TRBD2 (6 bases). The germline V gene has CDR1 LGHDT and CDR2 YNNKEL (reference sequence). This CDR3 is built from 13 residues. The V and J ends lost 1 base and 6 bases respectively, with 10 bases between them. The CDR3 region has the DNA TGTGCCAGCAGCCAAGCGGGAGCGGGCGAGCAGTACTTC. Translation gives CASSQAGAGEQYF.

In its sample, this clonotype was seen many times. The V call is TRBV27, the J call TRBJ1-1, with 7 bases aligning to TRBD1. CDR1 is MNHEY, CDR2 SMNVEV, per germline (reference sequence). The CDR3 has 13 residues. After removal of 7 bases from V and 6 bases from J, the junction contained 8 bases not matched to a gene. DNA of the CDR3: TGTGCCAGCAAAAACAGGGGACGGCCTGAAGCTTTCTTT. Its protein is CASKNRGRPEAFF.

The table lists this clonotype with many counts. Since the CDR3 does not end with the conserved phenylalanine or tryptophan, this likely comes from a read error. Here the CDR3 DNA reads TGTGCCAGCAGATCCGGGACAGGGGGCTCCGGGGAGCTGTTTTCT. Translating gives CASRSGTGGSGELFS. V usage is TRBV12-3 or TRBV12-4 and J usage is TRBJ2-2; 12 nucleotides align to TRBD1. Trimming removed 6 bases from V and 6 bases from J; junction bases left unmatched: 5. The CDR3 spans 15 residues.

The chain has TRBV21-1 and TRBJ2-1; the table's D gene call, TRBD2, was not cross checked with the DNA. TRBV21-1 is flagged as a pseudogene. This CDR3 comprises 17 residues. CDR3: CASSKQVAGGPVNEQFF. The DNA of the CDR3 is TGTGCCAGCAGCAAACAGGTCGCGGGAGGGCCTGTCAATGAGCAGTTCTTC.

This clonotype was seen repeatedly, ten times or more. J is TRBJ2-3 and V is TRBV24-1, with TRBD2 identical over 15 bases. Per the germline V gene, CDR1 is KGHDR and CDR2 is SFDVKD. The ends lost 3 bases at V and 2 bases at J; junction bases unmatched: 5. CDR3 size: 18 residues. CDR3 nucleotide sequence: TGTGCCACCAGTGATCCCGGGACTAGCGGGGGGTTCACAGATACGCAGTATTTT. It specifies CATSDPGTSGGFTDTQYF.

This clonotype was seen at least ten times. The J gene is TRBJ2-3, the V gene TRBV4-1; D is unclear. Looked up from germline, CDR1 is MGHRA and CDR2 is YSYEKL. V gave up 0 bases and J gave up 4 bases, with 8 bases separating them. The CDR3 covers 14 residues. The CDR3 coding sequence is TGCGCCAGCAGCCAAGAGCTGCAAGCAGATACGCAGTATTTT. This encodes CASSQELQADTQYF.